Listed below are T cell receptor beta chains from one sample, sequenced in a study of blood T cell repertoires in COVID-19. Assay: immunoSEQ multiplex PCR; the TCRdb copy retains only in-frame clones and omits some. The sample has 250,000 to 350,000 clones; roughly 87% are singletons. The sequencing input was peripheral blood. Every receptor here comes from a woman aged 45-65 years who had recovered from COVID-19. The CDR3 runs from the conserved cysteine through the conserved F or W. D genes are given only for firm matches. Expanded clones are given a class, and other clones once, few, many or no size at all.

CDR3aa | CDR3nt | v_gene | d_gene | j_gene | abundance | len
CASRTDYRDSNQPQHF | TGTGCCAGTAGAACCGACTACAGGGATAGCAATCAGCCCCAGCATTTT | TRBV19 | . | TRBJ1-5 | . | 16
CAWSSAAGQPQHF | TGTGCCTGGAGTAGCGCGGCGGGTCAGCCCCAGCATTTT | TRBV30 | . | TRBJ1-5 | . | 13
CASSPTGVQDNEQFF | TGTGCCAGCAGCCCCACAGGGGTCCAGGACAATGAGCAGTTCTTC | TRBV7-9 | TRBD1 | TRBJ2-1 | . | 15
CASSLRDEDTEAFF | TGTGCCAGCAGCTTACGTGACGAGGACACTGAAGCTTTCTTT | TRBV7-9 | . | TRBJ1-1 | . | 14
CASSHIGQGSTEAFF | TGCGCCAGCAGCCACATCGGACAGGGGTCCACTGAAGCTTTCTTT | TRBV4-1 | TRBD1 | TRBJ1-1 | . | 15
CASSLSVGLAGGDEQFF | TGTGCCAGCAGCTTATCTGTTGGACTAGCGGGAGGGGATGAGCAGTTCTTC | TRBV13 | TRBD2 | TRBJ2-1 | . | 17
CASLLSGTPLSSGYTF | TGTGCCAGTCTCCTCTCCGGGACACCTTTGAGTAGCGGCTACACCTTC | TRBV19 | . | TRBJ1-2 | . | 16
CASSIRAGGSGNTIYF | TGTGCCAGTAGTATCCGGGCCGGAGGCTCTGGAAACACCATATATTTT | TRBV19 | . | TRBJ1-3 | . | 16
CASSYGSGFSGNTIYF | TGTGCCAGCAGTTACGGATCGGGTTTCTCTGGAAACACCATATATTTT | TRBV6-5 | . | TRBJ1-3 | . | 16
CASSRPGGDQPQHF | TGTGCCAGCAGTCGTCCAGGGGGCGACCAGCCCCAGCATTTT | TRBV7-9 | TRBD1 | TRBJ1-5 | . | 14
CASRQGIGTEAFF | TGTGCCAGCAGGCAGGGGATAGGTACTGAAGCTTTCTTT | TRBV27 | . | TRBJ1-1 | . | 13
CASQVRNSPLHF | TGTGCCAGCCAAGTCCGGAATTCACCCCTCCACTTT | TRBV28 | . | TRBJ1-6 | . | 12
CASSLEAPNEQFF | TGTGCCAGCAGCTTAGAGGCCCCAAATGAGCAGTTCTTC | TRBV11-2 | . | TRBJ2-1 | . | 13
CASSARLAGTGELFF | TGTGCCAGCAGCGCTCGACTAGCTGGCACCGGGGAGCTGTTTTTT | TRBV7-8 | TRBD2 | TRBJ2-2 | . | 15
CASSSGTGVFGYTF | TGTGCCAGCAGCTCCGGGACAGGGGTCTTTGGCTACACCTTC | TRBV28 | TRBD1 | TRBJ1-2 | few | 14
CASSEQGVGKNIQYF | TGTGCCAGCAGCGAACAAGGAGTGGGCAAAAACATTCAGTACTTC | TRBV5-4 | . | TRBJ2-4 | . | 15
CASGTGLAKNIQYF | TGTGCCAGCGGGACAGGCTTAGCCAAAAACATTCAGTACTTC | TRBV2 | TRBD1 | TRBJ2-4 | . | 14
CASSVEGANRPETQYF | TGTGCCAGCAGCGTAGAAGGGGCTAACCGCCCGGAGACCCAGTACTTC | TRBV9 | . | TRBJ2-5 | . | 16
CASSEGAGRGTDTQYF | TGTGCCAGCAGTGAGGGTGCAGGGAGGGGGACAGATACGCAGTATTTT | TRBV2 | . | TRBJ2-3 | . | 16
CASSGGPSGLNTEAFF | TGTGCCAGCAGCGGGGGGCCCTCAGGGCTGAACACTGAAGCTTTCTTT | TRBV9 | . | TRBJ1-1 | . | 16
CASSQEFHPDSTNTEAFF | TGCGCCAGCAGCCAAGAATTTCACCCGGACAGTACGAACACTGAAGCTTTCTTT | TRBV4-3 | . | TRBJ1-1 | . | 18
CSVSGGASNEQFF | TGCAGCGTCAGCGGGGGGGCCAGCAATGAGCAGTTCTTC | TRBV29-1 | TRBD2 | TRBJ2-1 | once | 13
CAWNIQGPRSGAFF | TGTGCCTGGAATATACAGGGGCCCAGGTCGGGAGCTTTCTTT | TRBV30 | TRBD1 | TRBJ1-1 | few | 14
CASSSVGVQKNIQYF | TGTGCCAGCAGTAGCGTAGGGGTGCAGAAAAACATTCAGTACTTC | TRBV6-2/TRBV6-3 | . | TRBJ2-4 | . | 15
CASSLPLAGEQFF | TGTGCCAGCAGCTTGCCCCTAGCGGGGGAGCAGTTCTTC | TRBV5-6 | TRBD2 | TRBJ2-1 | . | 13
CASSVGPAEAFF | TGTGCCAGCAGTGTGGGGCCGGCTGAAGCTTTCTTT | TRBV2 | . | TRBJ1-1 | once | 12
CASSTINQHGYTF | TGTGCCAGCAGCACAATAAACCAACATGGCTACACCTTC | TRBV27 | . | TRBJ1-2 | once | 13
CASSLGAGLKETQYF | TGTGCCAGCAGCTTAGGGGCAGGGTTGAAAGAGACCCAGTACTTC | TRBV7-6 | . | TRBJ2-5 | . | 15
CASRGGTEAFF | TGTGCCAGCAGGGGAGGCACTGAAGCTTTCTTT | TRBV6-5 | . | TRBJ1-1 | once | 11
CASSRRQGGDNEQFF | TGTGCCAGCAGTCGTCGACAGGGCGGTGACAATGAGCAGTTCTTC | TRBV11-3 | TRBD1 | TRBJ2-1 | . | 15
CASSARGRAGQETQYF | TGTGCCAGCAGCGCCAGGGGGCGCGCGGGTCAAGAGACCCAGTACTTC | TRBV9 | TRBD1 | TRBJ2-5 | . | 16
CASSRGTGYEKLFF | TGTGCCAGCAGCCGCGGGACAGGGTATGAAAAACTGTTTTTT | TRBV7-8 | TRBD1 | TRBJ1-4 | few | 14
CASSLTGVEETQYF | TGTGCCAGCAGCCTTACCGGGGTGGAAGAGACCCAGTACTTC | TRBV7-9 | . | TRBJ2-5 | . | 14
CASSVTLNTEAFF | TGTGCCAGTAGTGTTACTTTGAACACTGAAGCTTTCTTT | TRBV19 | . | TRBJ1-1 | . | 13
CASREGNNYGYTF | TGTGCCAGCAGGGAGGGGAATAACTATGGCTACACCTTC | TRBV25-1 | . | TRBJ1-2 | . | 13
CASSQGTTGVTEAFF | TGTGCCAGCAGCCAAGGGACAACAGGGGTCACTGAAGCTTTCTTT | TRBV3-1/TRBV3-2 | TRBD1 | TRBJ1-1 | . | 15